One sample yielded the 13 T cell receptor beta chains listed below, sequenced in a study of siplizumab effects on memory and regulatory T cells. This table comes from immunoSEQ multiplex PCR, and its TCRdb copy is limited to in-frame clones, with some not included. The sample records around 100,000 clones, about 92% being singletons. The source material was Tregs sorted from blood. The receptor set was obtained from a human donor in good health.

This chain connects TRBV6-6 to TRBJ2-7; 10 bases line up with TRBD1. CDR1 is MNHNY and CDR2 is SVGAGI in the germline V gene (reference sequence). J lost 6 bases, V lost 7 bases, and 9 bases had no gene match. This CDR3 spans 14 amino acids. The CDR3 nucleotides read TGTGCCAGCACGCGACAGGGGGCTTATGGCGAGCAGTACTTC. It encodes CASTRQGAYGEQYF.

The chain uses TRBV15 and TRBJ1-2; possibly TRBD1 for D (5 bases). This CDR3 region has 15 residues. V gave up 1 base and J gave up 2 bases, with 11 bases separating them. CDR1 is LNHNV and CDR2 is YYDKDF in the germline V gene (reference sequence). DNA of the CDR3: TGTGCCACCAGCAGAGGCAGGGTAGGAAACTATGGCTACACCTTC. It codes for CATSRGRVGNYGYTF.

This clone appeared a single time. The V and J genes are TRBV5-1 and TRBJ2-1, with D uncertain. CDR3 size: 12 residues. Between the trimmed V and J ends, which lost 1 base and 6 bases, there was a span of 5 bases. The germline V gene has CDR1 SGHRS and CDR2 YFSETQ. The CDR3 DNA reads TGCGCCAGCAGCTTGCACTTCAATGAGCAGTTCTTC. Encoded protein: CASSLHFNEQFF.

This chain joins TRBV10-3 and TRBJ2-1; 14 bases agree with TRBD2. This CDR3 is 16 amino acids long. The trim removed 6 bases at V and 6 bases at J, leaving 7 bases unmatched. The germline V gene has CDR1 ENHRY and CDR2 SYGVKD. The CDR3 spells CAIRGQTSGRANEQFF. As DNA, the CDR3 is TGTGCCATCAGGGGACAGACTAGCGGGAGGGCCAATGAGCAGTTCTTC.

V gene TRBV6-6 combines with J gene TRBJ1-1, with TRBD1 identical over 9 bases. V shed 7 bases, J shed 7 bases, and the junction held 7 bases outside the gene matches. The CDR3 contains 13 residues. The germline CDR1 and CDR2 sequences are MNHNY and SVGAGI (reference sequence). The CDR3 sequence: CASTGTGRFEAFF. The CDR3 bases are TGTGCCAGCACCGGGACAGGGCGATTTGAAGCTTTCTTT.

The V and J genes are TRBV14 and TRBJ1-3; D gene ambiguous. CDR1 is SGHDN and CDR2 is FVKESK in the germline V gene. The CDR3 has 14 residues. V shed 4 bases and J shed 0 bases, with 7 bases lying between them. The CDR3 loop reads CASSRGDSGNTIYF. As DNA, the CDR3 is TGTGCCAGCAGCCGAGGCGACTCTGGAAACACCATATATTTT.

This chain connects TRBV29-1 to TRBJ1-1; the D is unclear. V lost 2 bases and J lost 6, with 13 bases in between. Germline loops: CDR1 SQVTM, CDR2 ANQGSEA. The CDR3 length is 13 residues. The chain's CDR3 is CSVELQGGPEAFF. CDR3 coding DNA: TGCAGCGTTGAACTCCAAGGCGGGCCTGAAGCTTTCTTT.

The chain has TRBV7-3 and TRBJ2-7; 8 nucleotides align to TRBD1. CDR3 length: 13 amino acids. CDR1 and CDR2 from the germline V gene are SGHTA and FQGTGA. Trimming took 5 bases from V and 6 from J; bases not matched to a gene: 6. CDR3 nucleotides: TGTGCCAGCAGCCAAGGACAGGGCTCCGAGCAGTACTTC. The encoded protein is CASSQGQGSEQYF.

The genes are TRBV28 and TRBJ2-5; TRBD2 might be the D (5 bases). The J call may be mistaken, given a closer DNA end match to TRBJ2-7. From germline, CDR1 is MDHEN and CDR2 SYDVKM. CDR3 length: 15 residues. CDR3 DNA: TGTGCCAGCAGTTTGGGTCACTCCGGGGCCTACGAGCAGTACTTC. Translated, it gives CASSLGHSGAYEQYF.

The CDR3 DNA reads TGTGCCAGTAGTGTTCGCGGCCTAGCAACTAATGAAAAACTGTTTTTT. It yields the protein CASSVRGLATNEKLFF. The V and J genes are TRBV19 and TRBJ1-4; D remains unclear. Germline CDR1 LNHDA, CDR2 SQIVND (reference sequence). The CDR3 is made up of 16 amino acids. V gave up 5 bases and J gave up 0 bases, with 13 bases separating them. The full variable domain, with the rest looked up from reference TRBV19 and TRBJ1-4, is DGGITQSPKYLFRKEGQNVTLSCEQNLNHDAMYWYRQDPGQGLRLIYYSQIVNDFQKGDIAEGYSVSREKKESFPLTVTSAQKNPTAFYLCASSVRGLATNEKLFFGSGTQLSVL.

The V and J genes are TRBV14 and TRBJ2-7; the match to TRBD1 covers 9 bases. This CDR3 comprises 14 residues. V lost 4 bases to trimming and J lost 2 bases; unmatched junction nucleotides: 3. Germline V gene sequence: CDR1 SGHDN, CDR2 FVKESK. The CDR3 region has the DNA TGTGCCAGCAGCCGCGACAGGGGGGCCTACGAGCAGTACTTC. Protein product: CASSRDRGAYEQYF.

This clone was seen a single time. This rearrangement joins TRBV19 to TRBJ2-5, with a possible D match to TRBD1 (6 bases). Per the germline V gene, CDR1 is LNHDA and CDR2 is SQIVND (reference sequence). The V gene lost 6 bases and the J gene lost 3 bases, with 11 bases spanning the gap. The CDR3 loop spans 13 amino acids. This CDR3 is CASSRTAEETQYF. CDR3 in DNA: TGTGCCAGTAGCCGGACAGCAGAAGAGACCCAGTACTTC.

The chain links TRBV7-9 to TRBJ2-4; 7 nucleotides align to TRBD2. CDR1 SEHNR and CDR2 FQNEAQ come from the germline V gene (reference sequence). V was pared by 5 bases and J by 9 bases, with 10 bases of the junction left unmatched. This CDR3 has 14 amino acids. For the CDR3, the DNA is TGTGCCAGCAGCCCCGGGACTAAATACTCCATTCAGTACTTC. Translating gives CASSPGTKYSIQYF.